One sample yielded the 13 T cell receptor beta chains listed below, sequenced in a study of shared clonotypes between healthy human individuals. Data came from immunoSEQ multiplex PCR; TCRdb stores just in-frame clones and leaves some out. Of roughly 500,000 clones in the sample, 70% to 80% were seen once. Sequencing used PBMCs. Source of these receptors: a woman aged 35 to 49 in good health. Some clones in this sample may be carry-over from other donors' samples.

V gene TRBV6-5 combines with J gene TRBJ2-1; 10 nucleotides align to TRBD2. Germline CDR1 and CDR2: MNHEY and SVGAGI. CDR3 length: 16 residues. V lost 0 bases and J lost 4; bases outside the gene matches: 3. Here the CDR3 reads CASSYSRTSGYNEQFF. CDR3 in DNA: TGTGCCAGCAGTTACTCCCGGACTAGCGGATACAATGAGCAGTTCTTC.

Remarks on this clone: The likely explanation is a read error, given a far larger clone one base away. The J gene is TRBJ2-6, the V gene TRBV5-1, with 7 bases lining up with TRBD1. CDR3 length: 18 residues. Germline values: CDR1 SGHRS, CDR2 YFSETQ. The CDR3 spells CTSSRDSRGVGGANVLTF. The CDR3, as DNA: TGCACCAGCAGCAGGGACAGTCGGGGCGTTGGTGGGGCCAACGTCCTGACTTTC. Combining the CDR3 with reference TRBV5-1 and TRBJ2-6 gives the whole variable domain KAGVTQTPRYLIKTRGQQVTLSCSPISGHRSVSWYQQTPGQGLQFLFEYFSETQRNKGNFPGRFSGRQFSNSRSEMNVSTLELGDSALYLCTSSRDSRGVGGANVLTFGAGSRLTVL.

The chain carries TRBV11-2 and TRBJ2-7; D is perhaps TRBD2 (5 bases). CDR1 SGHAT and CDR2 FQNNGV come from the germline V gene. Between the trimmed V and J ends, which lost 9 bases and 6 bases, there was a span of 18 bases. The CDR3 length is 13 residues. CDR3 region: CASGRWRAGEQYF. In nucleotides, the CDR3 is TGTGCCAGTGGACGGTGGCGGGCAGGCGAGCAGTACTTC. Full variable domain (rest looked up from reference TRBV11-2 and TRBJ2-7): EAGVAQSPRYKIIEKRQSVAFWCNPISGHATLYWYQQILGQGPKLLIQFQNNGVVDDSQLPKDRFSAERLKGVDSTLKIQPAKLEDSAVYLCASGRWRAGEQYFGPGTRLTVT.

This clone occurred once. This chain joins TRBV6-1 and TRBJ2-7; no clear D. The germline V and J ends were trimmed by 5 bases and 3 bases, with 14 bases remaining between them. This CDR3 has 14 amino acids. Germline assignment: CDR1 MNHNS and CDR2 SASEGT. The CDR3, as DNA: TGTGCCAGCAGTCCCGACGCAGCTTTCTACGAGCAGTACTTC. It yields the protein CASSPDAAFYEQYF.

The V and J genes are TRBV5-6 and TRBJ2-5; TRBD2 might be the D (6 bases). Looked up from germline, CDR1 is SGHDT and CDR2 is YYEEEE. V lost 2 bases and J 6 bases, leaving 17 bases between the germline ends. The CDR3 is 15 residues long. The CDR3 reads CASSFRAPGRKTQYF. The CDR3 DNA sequence: TGTGCCAGCAGCTTTAGGGCACCTGGGAGGAAGACCCAGTACTTC.

The genes are TRBV11-3 and TRBJ2-2, with a tentative D call TRBD1 (5 bases). Germline V CDR1 and CDR2: SGHNT, YENEEA. Trimming took off 1 base at V and 1 base at J, with 7 bases between the two ends. The CDR3 is 15 amino acids. The CDR3 is CASSLGRENTGELFF. The CDR3, as DNA: TGTGCCAGCAGCTTAGGCAGGGAGAACACCGGGGAGCTGTTTTTT. Complete variable domain (other parts from reference TRBV11-3 and TRBJ2-2): EAGVVQSPRYKIIEKKQPVAFWCNPISGHNTLYWYLQNLGQGPELLIRYENEEAVDDSQLPKDRFSAERLKGVDSTLKIQPAELGDSAVYLCASSLGRENTGELFFGEGSRLTVL.

In its sample, this clone was seen once. This rearrangement joins TRBV5-1 to TRBJ2-5; the D gene could be TRBD1 or TRBD2 (5 bases each). Germline V gives CDR1 SGHRS, CDR2 YFSETQ. Trimming removed 2 bases from V and 4 bases from J, with 12 bases in between. The CDR3 has 14 amino acids. CDR3 amino acids: CASSLSPGTETQYF. The CDR3 DNA follows: TGCGCCAGCAGCTTATCTCCAGGGACAGAGACCCAGTACTTC.

Points on this clone: The same CDR3 can be traced to other DNA sequences in this sample. The V and J genes are TRBV19 and TRBJ2-1; TRBD2 aligns across 9 bases. CDR1 is LNHDA, CDR2 SQIVND, per germline (reference sequence). CDR3 length equals 15 residues. V lost 2 bases to trimming and J lost 7 bases; unmatched junction nucleotides: 6. The CDR3 protein is CASSISGLAYNEQFF. The CDR3 DNA follows: TGTGCCAGTAGTATATCGGGACTAGCATATAATGAGCAGTTCTTC.

Details on this clone: The same CDR3 can be traced to other DNA sequences in this sample. The V and J genes are TRBV20-1 and TRBJ2-7; TRBD1 might be the D (6 bases). This CDR3 spans 11 amino acids. Trimming shortened V by 6 bases and J by 2 bases, and 8 bases separated the two germline ends. The germline gives CDR1 DFQATT, CDR2 SNEGSKA (reference sequence). The chain's CDR3 is CSASGAYEQYF. The CDR3 DNA follows: TGCAGTGCCTCAGGGGCCTACGAGCAGTACTTC.

This clone was observed a single time. V and J are TRBV7-9 and TRBJ2-1; D is undetermined. The germline V gene has CDR1 SEHNR and CDR2 FQNEAQ (reference sequence). V lost 5 bases and J lost 8, with 13 bases in between. CDR3 size: 13 residues. In DNA, the CDR3 is TGTGCCAGCAGCGTCGGGCCCGAGGATGAGCAGTTCTTC. It encodes CASSVGPEDEQFF.

V and J are TRBV6-5 and TRBJ2-4; no clear D gene. The CDR3 has 13 amino acids. The germline CDR1 and CDR2 sequences are MNHEY and SVGAGI. The ends were cut back, 0 bases at V and 4 bases at J, with 4 bases in the middle. CDR3: CASSYSSKNIQYF. The CDR3 nucleotides are TGTGCCAGCAGTTACTCGTCGAAAAACATTCAGTACTTC.

The CDR3 sequence: CAWSVGGGTYEQYF. CDR3 bases: TGTGCCTGGAGTGTCGGGGGGGGGACCTACGAGCAGTACTTC. V gene TRBV30 combines with J gene TRBJ2-7, with 8 bases lining up with TRBD2. Germline assignment: CDR1 GTSNPN and CDR2 SVGIG (reference sequence). This CDR3 spans 14 amino acids. Trimming at V came to 0 bases and at J to 2 bases, leaving 3 bases not matched to a gene.

CDR3: CSARDGGYTF. The DNA of the CDR3 is TGCAGTGCTAGAGACGGGGGCTACACCTTC. The rearrangement links TRBV20-1 to TRBJ1-2; no clear D gene. Trimming removed 0 bases from V and 8 bases from J, with 4 bases in between. This CDR3 is 10 amino acids long. Germline V CDR1 and CDR2: DFQATT, SNEGSKA (reference sequence).